Included here is one T cell receptor beta chain sequence, with context. Antigen: not known. This sample is part of a study of shared clonotypes between healthy human individuals. Looking at the study overall: Each donor contributed plates that comprised three CD4 naive, three CD4 memory, two CD8 naive and one CD8 memory.

Study findings and constraints: A generally larger estimated richness was seen in naive subsets than in memory subsets. Compared with clonotypes that all four donors shared, non-shared clonotypes had lower generation probabilities.

Sequencing used immunoSEQ multiplex PCR; TCRdb keeps in-frame clones, though not all of them. The profile shows some 660,000 clones, 73% of them singletons. CDR1 is SEHNR and CDR2 is FQNEAQ in the germline V gene (reference sequence). V was pared by 8 bases and J by 7 bases, with 4 bases of the junction left unmatched. The CDR3 is 12 residues long. The rearrangement links TRBV7-9 to TRBJ2-7, with 11 positions matching TRBD1. The receptor was isolated from a woman aged 25 to 39 in good health. The sample comprised memory CD4+ T cells sorted from blood. Subset: CD45RA-negative fraction. As DNA, the CDR3 is TGTGCCAGCGGGGACAGGGGGTTTGAGCAGTACTTC. It specifies CASGDRGFEQYF.